A selection of T cell receptor beta chains follows, all from one sample in a study of blood T cell repertoires in COVID-19. Clones were read by immunoSEQ multiplex PCR, and TCRdb kept only the in-frame ones, dropping some. The sample lists 210,000 or so clones; 78% were seen once. The sequenced sample was peripheral blood. These receptors were collected from a woman of 80 years or more with active or convalescent COVID-19. The CDR3 runs from the conserved cysteine through the conserved F or W. Each record gives: J gene, V gene, D gene, clone size, CDR3 protein, CDR3 DNA. The D gene is left open where the match is weak. Expanded clones get a size class; other rows say once, few or many, or leave the size out.

TRBJ1-6,TRBV30,TRBD1,.,CAWSVQGAGRNSPLHF,TGTGCCTGGAGTGTACAGGGGGCGGGTAGGAATTCACCCCTCCACTTT
TRBJ2-7,TRBV6-5,TRBD2,.,CASSYTSGGNEQYF,TGTGCCAGCAGTTATACTAGCGGGGGAAACGAGCAGTACTTC
TRBJ2-7,TRBV19,.,.,CASSAGMGGSYEQYF,TGTGCCAGTAGCGCAGGGATGGGGGGTTCCTACGAGCAGTACTTC
TRBJ1-2,TRBV3-1/TRBV3-2,.,.,CASSHPGALANYGYTF,TGTGCCAGCAGCCACCCAGGGGCTTTAGCTAACTATGGCTACACCTTC
TRBJ2-7,TRBV6-5,TRBD1,.,CASSGQGMNEQYF,TGTGCCAGCAGCGGACAGGGGATGAACGAGCAGTACTTC
TRBJ2-7,TRBV5-1,TRBD1,.,CASSIQGKVYEQYF,TGCGCCAGCAGTATACAGGGGAAAGTTTACGAGCAGTACTTC
TRBJ2-3,TRBV9,.,.,CASSARVTDTQYF,TGTGCCAGCAGCGCCCGGGTAACGGATACGCAGTATTTT
TRBJ2-5,TRBV3-1/TRBV3-2,TRBD1,.,CASSQHDRGKETQYF,TGTGCCAGCAGCCAACACGACAGGGGAAAAGAGACCCAGTACTTC
TRBJ2-3,TRBV10-3,TRBD1,once,CAISEVRTGYTDTQYF,TGTGCCATCAGTGAAGTCAGGACAGGGTACACAGATACGCAGTATTTT
TRBJ2-2,TRBV3-1/TRBV3-2,TRBD1,.,CASRHRGNGELFF,TGTGCCAGCAGGCACAGGGGAAACGGGGAGCTGTTTTTT